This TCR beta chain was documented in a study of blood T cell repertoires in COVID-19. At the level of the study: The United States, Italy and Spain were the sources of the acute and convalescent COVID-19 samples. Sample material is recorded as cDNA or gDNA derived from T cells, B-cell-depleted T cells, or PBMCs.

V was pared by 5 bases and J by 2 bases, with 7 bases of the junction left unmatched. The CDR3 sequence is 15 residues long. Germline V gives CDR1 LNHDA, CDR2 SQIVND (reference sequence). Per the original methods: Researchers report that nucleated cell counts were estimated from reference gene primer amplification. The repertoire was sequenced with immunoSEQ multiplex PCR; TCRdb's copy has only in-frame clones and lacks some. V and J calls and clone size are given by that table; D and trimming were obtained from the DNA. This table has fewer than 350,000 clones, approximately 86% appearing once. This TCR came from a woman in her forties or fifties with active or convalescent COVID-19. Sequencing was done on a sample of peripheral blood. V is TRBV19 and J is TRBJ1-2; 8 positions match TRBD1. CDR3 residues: CASSARTGRNYGYTF. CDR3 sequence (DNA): TGTGCCAGTAGTGCAAGGACAGGGAGAAACTATGGCTACACCTTC. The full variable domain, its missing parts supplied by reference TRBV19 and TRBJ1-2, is DGGITQSPKYLFRKEGQNVTLSCEQNLNHDAMYWYRQDPGQGLRLIYYSQIVNDFQKGDIAEGYSVSREKKESFPLTVTSAQKNPTAFYLCASSARTGRNYGYTFGSGTRLTVV.